The clone carrying this T cell receptor (beta chain) has only a few counts. Its specificity is not known. The entry originates in a study of T cells after yellow fever vaccination. Study background: Fractions low in cell number were prepared with SMART-Seq v4 Ultra Low Input.

Germline V gene sequence: CDR1 SGHRS, CDR2 YFSETQ. V lost 2 bases, J lost 3 bases, and 8 bases lay in between. The CDR3 extends over 13 amino acids. The TCR cDNA carried a universal primer site and UMIs from 5'RACE template switching. TCRdb re-called the 5' RACE reads through MiXCR, storing one row per CDR3 protein. The sample lists around 300,000 distinct CDR3 sequences, roughly 4.3% occurring once. Study-wide results and caveats: A small proportion of clonotypes was detected in both the CD4 and CD8 compartments. Primary-vaccination clones mostly resurfaced post-booster (more than 95% CD4, around 88% CD8).

This clonotype was sampled from a man younger than 35 who received the YFV17D yellow fever vaccine. Sequencing used PBMCs, obtained 5 days after the yellow fever booster vaccination. The chain has TRBV5-1 and TRBJ1-1; D is undetermined. The CDR3 here is CASSFEGYTEAFF. The CDR3 DNA sequence: TGCGCCAGCAGCTTTGAGGGATACACTGAAGCTTTCTTT.